This T cell receptor beta chain was identified during a study of Ad26.COV2.S vaccination and SARS-CoV-2 variants. Study-level information: Once, or twice with 56 days between doses, Ad26.COV2.S was given intramuscularly.

Study results and limitations: Compared with placebo recipients, vaccine recipients had higher spike-specific TCR breadth. From the TCR breadth and depth analyses, total T cell responses may have been underestimated.

As concerns this clone: Its matching antigen is unknown.

Treatment specified: around 19 received Ad26.COV2.S at low or high dose, single or two shots; about 5 received placebo; per-sample allocation not given. Day 63 after the first vaccine or placebo injection was the time point for sampling. Sequencing was performed with immunoSEQ multiplex PCR; in TCRdb, only in-frame clones are kept and a portion is missing. This table holds fewer than 900,000 clones, about 89% found once. Germline V gives CDR1 WNHNN, CDR2 SYGVQD (reference sequence). The CDR3 spans 15 residues. J lost 5 bases, V lost 1 base, and 8 bases had no gene match. This clonotype was sampled from a person aged 18 to 59 who received the Ad26.COV2.S COVID-19 vaccine or a placebo. The sample was peripheral blood, taken in a trial of Ad26.COV2.S vaccine versus placebo. The rearrangement links TRBV10-1 to TRBJ2-7; 7 bases align to TRBD1. For the CDR3, the DNA is TGCGCCAGCAGTGAGTTAGGGGGCGCGGCCCACGAGCAGTACTTC. Amino acid sequence: CASSELGGAAHEQYF.